A selection of T cell receptor beta chains follows, all from one sample in a study of T cell responses to AZD1222 COVID-19 vaccine. TCRdb's copy holds only in-frame clones and misses some; the assay was immunoSEQ multiplex PCR. Among 160,000 or so clones, roughly 94% were seen once, and the ten largest hold about 1%. The sequenced sample was peripheral blood, obtained 28 days after the second AZD1222 dose. Receptor source: an adult who received the AZD1222 COVID-19 vaccine. The CDR3 runs from the conserved cysteine through the conserved F or W. A D gene is named only where the DNA matches it firmly. Size values are once, few and many counts, or a class for expanded clones, and some rows have none.

J: TRBJ2-7; size: NA; D: NA; V: TRBV5-1; DNA: TGCGCCAGCAGCTTGGTGGGGTCCGGCTACGAGCAGTACTTC; CDR3: CASSLVGSGYEQYF
J: TRBJ1-6; size: NA; D: NA; V: TRBV4-1; DNA: TGCGCCAGCAGCCAACAGGAGGATTCACCCCTCCACTTT; CDR3: CASSQQEDSPLHF
J: TRBJ1-1; size: NA; D: NA; V: TRBV6-5; DNA: TGTGCCAGCACTTCAGGGAACACTGAAGCTTTCTTT; CDR3: CASTSGNTEAFF
J: TRBJ1-1; size: NA; D: NA; V: TRBV11-3; DNA: TGTGCCAGCAGCTCTGCAGGGGAGAGGGGGGCCACTGAAGCTTTCTTT; CDR3: CASSSAGERGATEAFF
J: TRBJ2-5; size: NA; D: NA; V: TRBV5-1; DNA: TGCGCCAGCAGCTTGGCCGGCAGTTTCGAAGAGACCCAGTACTTC; CDR3: CASSLAGSFEETQYF
J: TRBJ1-1; size: NA; D: NA; V: TRBV11-2; DNA: TGTGCCAGCAGCCTCGGAGGGAACACTGAAGCTTTCTTT; CDR3: CASSLGGNTEAFF
J: TRBJ2-4; size: few; D: NA; V: TRBV6-5; DNA: TGTGCCAGCACCTCAGACTTCACCTCCCGAAACATTCAGTACTTC; CDR3: CASTSDFTSRNIQYF
J: TRBJ2-3; size: NA; D: TRBD1; V: TRBV6-5; DNA: TGTGCCAGCACCCCTACAGGGGTCGGGACAGATACGCAGTATTTT; CDR3: CASTPTGVGTDTQYF
J: TRBJ1-3; size: NA; D: NA; V: TRBV3-1/TRBV3-2; DNA: TGTGCCAGCAGCCAAGGGGGCGTGGCAGGGAGGGACTCTGGAAACACCATATATTTT; CDR3: CASSQGGVAGRDSGNTIYF
J: TRBJ2-3; size: NA; D: NA; V: TRBV20-1; DNA: TGCAGTGCGGCGGGCGGTACGCAGTATTTT; CDR3: CSAAGGTQYF
J: TRBJ2-7; size: NA; D: NA; V: TRBV19; DNA: TGTGCCAGTAGTGTCCTCCGGGGTGAGCAGTACTTC; CDR3: CASSVLRGEQYF
J: TRBJ2-3; size: NA; D: NA; V: TRBV5-6; DNA: TGTGCCAGCAGCTTATCGGACAGTTACACAGATACGCAGTATTTT; CDR3: CASSLSDSYTDTQYF
J: TRBJ2-5; size: NA; D: NA; V: TRBV4-1; DNA: TGCGCCAGCAGAGCAGCCGAGGCCGAGACCCAGTACTTC; CDR3: CASRAAEAETQYF
J: TRBJ1-1; size: NA; D: NA; V: TRBV3-1/TRBV3-2; DNA: TGTGCCAGCAGCCTCCACCTCCGACAGTCTGAAGCTTTCTTT; CDR3: CASSLHLRQSEAFF
J: TRBJ1-2; size: NA; D: TRBD1; V: TRBV3-1/TRBV3-2; DNA: TGTGCCAGCAGCCATGGCTGGACAGGGGTGGACTATGGCTACACCTTC; CDR3: CASSHGWTGVDYGYTF
J: TRBJ1-2; size: NA; D: NA; V: TRBV7-9; DNA: TGTGCCAGCAGCCCCGGGGTTTACTATGGCTACACCTTC; CDR3: CASSPGVYYGYTF
J: TRBJ2-7; size: NA; D: NA; V: TRBV2; DNA: TGTGCCAGCACGGCCGCCTACGAGCAGTACTTC; CDR3: CASTAAYEQYF
J: TRBJ1-1; size: NA; D: TRBD1; V: TRBV2; DNA: TGTGCCAGCAGTGAAGTTCGAATATACCGAAGGACAGGGGGGTTTACTGAAGCTTTCTTT; CDR3: CASSEVRIYRRTGGFTEAFF
J: TRBJ1-5; size: NA; D: NA; V: TRBV18; DNA: TGTGCCAGCTCGGGTCTTCGGGACGGCTATAGCAATCAGCCCCAGCATTTT; CDR3: CASSGLRDGYSNQPQHF
J: TRBJ1-1; size: once; D: NA; V: TRBV3-1/TRBV3-2; DNA: TGTGCCAGCAGCCTGGACAATTCGAACACTGAAGCTTTCTTT; CDR3: CASSLDNSNTEAFF
J: TRBJ1-2; size: NA; D: NA; V: TRBV6-5; DNA: TGTGCCAGCAGAGAGGGGACGGTCAACTATGGCTACACCTTC; CDR3: CASREGTVNYGYTF
J: TRBJ2-5; size: NA; D: TRBD2; V: TRBV6-5; DNA: TGTGCCAGCAGTAGCCGGGGGGGGCCCCAAGAGACCCAGTACTTC; CDR3: CASSSRGGPQETQYF
J: TRBJ1-2; size: NA; D: NA; V: TRBV18; DNA: TGTGCCAGCTCACCCTCCCCGGGGGGGAACTATGGCTACACCTTC; CDR3: CASSPSPGGNYGYTF
J: TRBJ1-2; size: NA; D: NA; V: TRBV7-6; DNA: TGTGCCAGCAGCCCAACTGAACAGACAGCCAACTATGGCTACACCTTC; CDR3: CASSPTEQTANYGYTF
J: TRBJ2-3; size: NA; D: TRBD2; V: TRBV6-1; DNA: TGTGCCAGCAGTGAACTAGCGGGTCGCACAGATACGCAGTATTTT; CDR3: CASSELAGRTDTQYF
J: TRBJ1-5; size: NA; D: NA; V: TRBV2; DNA: TGTGCCAGCAGTGATCACAGGGTGGGCAATCAGCCCCAGCATTTT; CDR3: CASSDHRVGNQPQHF
J: TRBJ1-1; size: NA; D: NA; V: TRBV18; DNA: TGTGCCAGCTCACCCTCGACAGGAGAGGGGACTGAAGCTTTCTTT; CDR3: CASSPSTGEGTEAFF
J: TRBJ1-1; size: few; D: NA; V: TRBV7-8; DNA: TGTGCCAGCAGCTTAGCGCGGGGCAGGTCGAACACTGAAGCTTTCTTT; CDR3: CASSLARGRSNTEAFF
J: TRBJ2-6; size: NA; D: NA; V: TRBV5-1; DNA: TGCGCCAGCAGCCCCGAATCTGGGGCCAACGTCCTGACTTTC; CDR3: CASSPESGANVLTF
J: TRBJ2-7; size: NA; D: NA; V: TRBV15; DNA: TGTGCCACCAGCAGGGACCAATCGGAGGGCGAGCAGTACTTC; CDR3: CATSRDQSEGEQYF
J: TRBJ1-3; size: NA; D: NA; V: TRBV6-6; DNA: TGTGCCAGCAGCACTGGAAACACCATATATTTT; CDR3: CASSTGNTIYF
J: TRBJ2-7; size: NA; D: TRBD1; V: TRBV6-5; DNA: TGTGCCGCCGCTCCGGACAGGGGGCGCCCCTACGAGCAGTACTTC; CDR3: CAAAPDRGRPYEQYF
J: TRBJ2-1; size: NA; D: NA; V: TRBV2; DNA: TGTGCCAGCAGTGGGGTGGGGTTAGTTGAGCAGTTCTTC; CDR3: CASSGVGLVEQFF
J: TRBJ1-5; size: NA; D: NA; V: TRBV3-1/TRBV3-2; DNA: TGTGCCAGCAGCTCTGGGTCGCAGCCCCAGCATTTT; CDR3: CASSSGSQPQHF
J: TRBJ1-5; size: NA; D: TRBD1; V: TRBV10-3; DNA: TGTGCCATCAGCAAAGGACAGGTTGGAGATCAGCCCCAGCATTTT; CDR3: CAISKGQVGDQPQHF
J: TRBJ2-1; size: NA; D: TRBD2; V: TRBV18; DNA: TGTGCCAGCTCACAGACTAGCGGGTCCTTTGGGAATGAGCAGTTCTTC; CDR3: CASSQTSGSFGNEQFF
J: TRBJ1-2; size: NA; D: NA; V: TRBV7-9; DNA: TGTGCCAGCAGCTTGGGGGGGACCAGCTATGGCTACACCTTC; CDR3: CASSLGGTSYGYTF
J: TRBJ2-1; size: NA; D: NA; V: TRBV24-1; DNA: TGTGCCACCAGTGATTTAGGTGGGAATGAGCAGTTCTTC; CDR3: CATSDLGGNEQFF
J: TRBJ2-7; size: NA; D: TRBD1; V: TRBV7-9; DNA: TGTGCCAGCAGCCCCCTTGGACAGGGGGCAGTCGAGCAGTACTTC; CDR3: CASSPLGQGAVEQYF
J: TRBJ1-1; size: NA; D: NA; V: TRBV30; DNA: TGTGCCTGGAGTAAACAGGAGAACACTGAAGCTTTCTTT; CDR3: CAWSKQENTEAFF
J: TRBJ2-3; size: NA; D: NA; V: TRBV24-1; DNA: TGTGCCACCAGTGACCCCACTGGGCCGACGCAGTATTTT; CDR3: CATSDPTGPTQYF
J: TRBJ2-2; size: NA; D: NA; V: TRBV4-2; DNA: TGTGCCAGCAGCCAAGATCCAGGGCCTGGGGAGCTGTTTTTT; CDR3: CASSQDPGPGELFF
J: TRBJ1-2; size: NA; D: TRBD1; V: TRBV14; DNA: TGTGCCAGCAGCCAAGATTGGACAGGGTCTGGCTACACCTTC; CDR3: CASSQDWTGSGYTF
J: TRBJ2-4; size: NA; D: NA; V: TRBV11-2; DNA: TGTGCCAGCAGCTTCGGCCAGACCCTAGCCAAAAACATTCAGTACTTC; CDR3: CASSFGQTLAKNIQYF
J: TRBJ2-7; size: NA; D: NA; V: TRBV13; DNA: TGTGCCAGCAGCCTCTATGGGGGGAACTACGAGCAGTACTTC; CDR3: CASSLYGGNYEQYF